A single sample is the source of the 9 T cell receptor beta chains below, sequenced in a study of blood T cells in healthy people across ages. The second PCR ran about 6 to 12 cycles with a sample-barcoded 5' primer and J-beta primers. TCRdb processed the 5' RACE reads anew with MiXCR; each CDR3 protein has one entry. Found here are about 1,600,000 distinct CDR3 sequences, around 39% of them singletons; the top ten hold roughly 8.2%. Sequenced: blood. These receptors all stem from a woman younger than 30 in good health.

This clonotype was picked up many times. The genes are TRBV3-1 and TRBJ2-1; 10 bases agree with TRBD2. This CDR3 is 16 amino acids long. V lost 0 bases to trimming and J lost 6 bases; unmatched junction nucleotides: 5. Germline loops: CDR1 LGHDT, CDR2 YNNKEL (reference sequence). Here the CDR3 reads CASSQDLAGVGNEQFF. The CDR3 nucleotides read TGTGCCAGCAGCCAAGATCTAGCGGGAGTGGGCAATGAGCAGTTCTTC.

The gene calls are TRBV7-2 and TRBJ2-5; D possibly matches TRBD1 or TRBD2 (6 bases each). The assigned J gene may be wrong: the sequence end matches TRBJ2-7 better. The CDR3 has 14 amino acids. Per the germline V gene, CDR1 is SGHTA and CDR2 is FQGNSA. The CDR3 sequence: CASSPGGRKYEQYF. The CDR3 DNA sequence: TGTGCCAGCAGCCCCGGGGGCAGAAAATACGAGCAGTACTTC.

The CDR3, as DNA: TGCGCCAGCAGCCAAGAAACAGGACAGCAACTACTGAACACTGAAGCTTTCTTT. It specifies CASSQETGQQLLNTEAFF. The gene calls are TRBV4-1 and TRBJ1-1; D may be TRBD1 (6 bases). Germline CDR1 reads MGHRA; CDR2 reads YSYEKL. CDR3 size: 18 residues. Deletions cut 0 bases from V and 0 bases from J, with 17 bases between.

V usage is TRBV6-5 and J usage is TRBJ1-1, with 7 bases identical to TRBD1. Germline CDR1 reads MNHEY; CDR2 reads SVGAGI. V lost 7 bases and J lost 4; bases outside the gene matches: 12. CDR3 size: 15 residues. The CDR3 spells CASTGFVTGLTEAFF. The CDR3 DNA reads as TGTGCCAGCACGGGGTTCGTGACAGGGCTCACTGAAGCTTTCTTT.

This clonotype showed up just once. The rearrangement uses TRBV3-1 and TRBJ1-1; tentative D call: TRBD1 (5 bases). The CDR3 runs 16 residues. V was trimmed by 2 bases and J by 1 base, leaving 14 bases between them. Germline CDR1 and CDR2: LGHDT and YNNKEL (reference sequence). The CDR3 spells CASSQFLGGRNTEAFF. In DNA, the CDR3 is TGTGCCAGCAGCCAATTTTTGGGGGGTCGGAACACTGAAGCTTTCTTT.

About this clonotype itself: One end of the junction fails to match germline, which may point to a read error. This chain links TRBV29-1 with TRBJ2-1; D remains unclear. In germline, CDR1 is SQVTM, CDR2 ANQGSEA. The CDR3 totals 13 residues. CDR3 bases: TGCAGCGTTGCTACCCGACTGGCCAATGTGCAGTTCTTC. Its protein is CSVATRLANVQFF.

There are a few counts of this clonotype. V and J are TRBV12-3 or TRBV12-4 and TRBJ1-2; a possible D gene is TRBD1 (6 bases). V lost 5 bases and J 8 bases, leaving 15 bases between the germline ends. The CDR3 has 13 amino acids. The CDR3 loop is CASSTTGGGGYTF. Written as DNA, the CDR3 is TGTGCCAGCAGTACTACCGGGGGCGGAGGCTACACCTTC.

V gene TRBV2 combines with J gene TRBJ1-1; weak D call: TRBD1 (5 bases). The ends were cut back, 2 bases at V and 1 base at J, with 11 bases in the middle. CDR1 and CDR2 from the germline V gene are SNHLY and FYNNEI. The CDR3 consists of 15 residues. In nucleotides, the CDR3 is TGTGCCAGCAGTGAATTCATGGGGGAGAACACTGAAGCTTTCTTT. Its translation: CASSEFMGENTEAFF.

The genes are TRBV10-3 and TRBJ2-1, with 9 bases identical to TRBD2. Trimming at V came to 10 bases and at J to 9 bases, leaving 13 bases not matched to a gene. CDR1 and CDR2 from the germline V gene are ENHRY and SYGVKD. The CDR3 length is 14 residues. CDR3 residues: CASGIASGTGEQFF. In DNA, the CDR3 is TGTGCCAGCGGCATCGCTAGCGGGACGGGTGAGCAGTTCTTC.